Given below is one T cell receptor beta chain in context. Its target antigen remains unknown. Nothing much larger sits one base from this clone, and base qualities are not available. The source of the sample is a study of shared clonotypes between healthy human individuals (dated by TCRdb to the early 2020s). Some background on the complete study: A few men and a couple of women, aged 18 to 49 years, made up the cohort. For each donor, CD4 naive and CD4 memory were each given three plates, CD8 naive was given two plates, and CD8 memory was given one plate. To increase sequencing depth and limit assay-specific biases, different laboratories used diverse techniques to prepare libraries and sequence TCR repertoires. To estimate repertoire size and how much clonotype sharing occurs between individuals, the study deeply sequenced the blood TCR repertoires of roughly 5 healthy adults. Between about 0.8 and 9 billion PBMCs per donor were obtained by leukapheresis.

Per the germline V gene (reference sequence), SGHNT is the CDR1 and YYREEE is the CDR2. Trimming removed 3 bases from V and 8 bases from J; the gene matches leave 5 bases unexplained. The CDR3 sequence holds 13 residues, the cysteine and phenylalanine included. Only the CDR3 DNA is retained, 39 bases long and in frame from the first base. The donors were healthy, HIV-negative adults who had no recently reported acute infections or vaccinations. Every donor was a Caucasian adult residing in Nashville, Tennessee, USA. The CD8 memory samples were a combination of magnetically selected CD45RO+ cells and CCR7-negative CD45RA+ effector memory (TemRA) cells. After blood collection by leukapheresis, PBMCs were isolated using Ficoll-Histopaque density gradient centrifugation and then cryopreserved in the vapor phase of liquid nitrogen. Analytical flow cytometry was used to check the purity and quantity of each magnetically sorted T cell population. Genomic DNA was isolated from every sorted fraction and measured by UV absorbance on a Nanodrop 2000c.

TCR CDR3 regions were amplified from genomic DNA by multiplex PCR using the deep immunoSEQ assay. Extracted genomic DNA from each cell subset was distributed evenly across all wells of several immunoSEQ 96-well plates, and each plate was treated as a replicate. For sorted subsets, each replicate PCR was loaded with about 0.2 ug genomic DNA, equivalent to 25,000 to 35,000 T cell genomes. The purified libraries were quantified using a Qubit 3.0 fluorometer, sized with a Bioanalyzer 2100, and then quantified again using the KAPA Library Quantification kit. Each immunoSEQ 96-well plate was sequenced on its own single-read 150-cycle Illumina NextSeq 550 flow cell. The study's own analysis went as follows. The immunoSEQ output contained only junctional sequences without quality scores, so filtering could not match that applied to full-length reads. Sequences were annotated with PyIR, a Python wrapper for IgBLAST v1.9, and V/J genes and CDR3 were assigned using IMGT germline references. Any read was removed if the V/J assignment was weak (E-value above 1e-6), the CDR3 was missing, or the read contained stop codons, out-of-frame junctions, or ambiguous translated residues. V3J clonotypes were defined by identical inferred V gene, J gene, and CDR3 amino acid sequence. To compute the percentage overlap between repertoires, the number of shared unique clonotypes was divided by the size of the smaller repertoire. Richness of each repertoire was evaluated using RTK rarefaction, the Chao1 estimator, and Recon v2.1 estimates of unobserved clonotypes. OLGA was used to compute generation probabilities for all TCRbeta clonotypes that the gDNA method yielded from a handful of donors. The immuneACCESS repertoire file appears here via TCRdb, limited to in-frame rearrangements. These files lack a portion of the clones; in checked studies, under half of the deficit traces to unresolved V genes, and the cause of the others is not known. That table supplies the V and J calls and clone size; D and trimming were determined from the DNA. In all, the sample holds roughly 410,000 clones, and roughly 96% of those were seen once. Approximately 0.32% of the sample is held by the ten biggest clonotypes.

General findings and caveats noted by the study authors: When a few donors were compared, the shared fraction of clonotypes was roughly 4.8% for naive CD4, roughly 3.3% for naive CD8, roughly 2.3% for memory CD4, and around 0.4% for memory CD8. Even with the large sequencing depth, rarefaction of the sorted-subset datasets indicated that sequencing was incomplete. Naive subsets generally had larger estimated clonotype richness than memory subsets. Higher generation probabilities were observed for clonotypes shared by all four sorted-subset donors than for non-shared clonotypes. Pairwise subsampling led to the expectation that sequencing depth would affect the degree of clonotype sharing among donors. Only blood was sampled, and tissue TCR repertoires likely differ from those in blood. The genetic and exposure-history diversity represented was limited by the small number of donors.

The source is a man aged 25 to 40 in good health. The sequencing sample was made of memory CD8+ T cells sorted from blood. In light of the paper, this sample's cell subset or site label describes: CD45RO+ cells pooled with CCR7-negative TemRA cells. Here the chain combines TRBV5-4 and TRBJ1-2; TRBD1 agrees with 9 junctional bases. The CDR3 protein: CASSSGTGFGYTF. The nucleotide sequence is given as TGTGCCAGCAGCTCCGGGACAGGGTTCGGCTACACCTTC.